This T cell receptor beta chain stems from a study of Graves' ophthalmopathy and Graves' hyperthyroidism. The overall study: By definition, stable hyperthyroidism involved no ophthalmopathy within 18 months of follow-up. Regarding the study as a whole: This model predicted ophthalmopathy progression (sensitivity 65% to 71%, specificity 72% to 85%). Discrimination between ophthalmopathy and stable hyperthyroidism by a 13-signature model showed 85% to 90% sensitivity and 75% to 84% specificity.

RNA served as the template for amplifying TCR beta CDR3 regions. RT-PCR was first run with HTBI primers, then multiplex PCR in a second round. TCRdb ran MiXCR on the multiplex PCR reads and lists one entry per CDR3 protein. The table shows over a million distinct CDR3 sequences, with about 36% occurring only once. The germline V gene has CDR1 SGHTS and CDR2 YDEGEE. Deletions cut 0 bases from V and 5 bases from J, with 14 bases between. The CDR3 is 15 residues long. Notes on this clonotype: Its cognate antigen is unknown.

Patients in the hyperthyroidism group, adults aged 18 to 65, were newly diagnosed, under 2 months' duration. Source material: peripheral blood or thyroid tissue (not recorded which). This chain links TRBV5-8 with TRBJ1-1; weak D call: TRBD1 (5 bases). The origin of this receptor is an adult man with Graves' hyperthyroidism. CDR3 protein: CASSLAGRGGTEAFF. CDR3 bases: TGTGCCAGCAGCTTGGCAGGTAGGGGCGGGACTGAAGCTTTCTTT.